The clone carrying this T cell receptor beta chain has more than one count but fewer than ten. No antigen is known for it. Patients having uncontrolled infection, another autoimmune disease, pregnancy or lactation were not included. Germline V CDR1 and CDR2: ENHRY, SYGVKD. The CDR3 has 12 amino acids. The V gene end was trimmed by 11 bases and the J gene end by 5 bases; junction bases not matched to a gene: 3. These data come from a study of T cells in Graves' hyperthyroidism and ophthalmopathy. Study conclusions and caveats: From stable hyperthyroidism, ophthalmopathy was set apart by a 13 V-J model.

RNA transcripts served as the template for amplifying TCR beta CDR3 regions. First-round RT-PCR targeting the TCR CDR3 was performed with the HTBI primer set. From the multiplex PCR reads, TCRdb called clonotypes with MiXCR, one entry per CDR3 protein. The repertoire consists of more than 350,000 distinct CDR3 sequences, with 13% to 15% occurring once and the leading ten covering roughly 19%. This rearrangement joins TRBV10-3 to TRBJ2-1; the match to TRBD2 covers 10 bases. The clonotype comes from a woman aged 55-70 years with Graves' ophthalmopathy. The sequenced sample consisted of blood. CDR3 loop: CAVGLADNEQFF. CDR3 DNA sequence: TGTGCCGTCGGACTAGCGGACAATGAGCAGTTCTTC.